Described below is a single T cell receptor beta chain sequence and its context. This specimen belongs to a study of blood T cells in healthy people across ages. From germline, CDR1 is MNHEY and CDR2 SVGAGI. CDR3 length: 13 amino acids. V lost 7 bases and J lost 6, with 12 bases in between. A second PCR, run for roughly 7 to 12 cycles, used a sample-barcoded 5' primer plus a J-beta primer mix. TCRdb itself ran the 5' RACE reads through MiXCR, one entry per CDR3 protein. The profile shows approximately 1.5 million distinct CDR3 sequences, 35% to 45% of them singletons. Source material: blood. This chain joins TRBV6-5 and TRBJ2-2; no definite D call. The receptor's source is a woman aged 18-29 years in good health. The CDR3 coding sequence is TGTGCCAGCACTAGAAAGGAAGCCGGGGAGCTGTTTTTT. Translated: CASTRKEAGELFF.